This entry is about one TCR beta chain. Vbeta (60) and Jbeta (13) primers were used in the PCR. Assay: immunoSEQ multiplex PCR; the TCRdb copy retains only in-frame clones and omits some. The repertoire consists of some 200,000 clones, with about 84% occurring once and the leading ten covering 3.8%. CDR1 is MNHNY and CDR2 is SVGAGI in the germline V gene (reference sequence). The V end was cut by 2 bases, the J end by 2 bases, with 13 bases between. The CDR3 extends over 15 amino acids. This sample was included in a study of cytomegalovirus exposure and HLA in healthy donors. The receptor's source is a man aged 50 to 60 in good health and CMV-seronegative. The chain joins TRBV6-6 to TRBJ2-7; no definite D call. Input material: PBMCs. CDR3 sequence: CASSYPAGPTYEQYF. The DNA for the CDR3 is TGTGCCAGCAGTTACCCCGCTGGGCCCACCTACGAGCAGTACTTC.